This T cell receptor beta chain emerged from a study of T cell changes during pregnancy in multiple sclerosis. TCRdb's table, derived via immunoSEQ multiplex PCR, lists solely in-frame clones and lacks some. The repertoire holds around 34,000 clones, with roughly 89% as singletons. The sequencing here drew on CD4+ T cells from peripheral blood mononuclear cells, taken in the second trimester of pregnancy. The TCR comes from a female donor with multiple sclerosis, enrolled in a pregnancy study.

CDR3 in amino acids: CASSGGSSYNEQFF. The CDR3, as DNA: TGCGCCAGCAGCGGGGGGAGCTCCTACAATGAGCAGTTCTTC. The rearrangement links TRBV5-1 to TRBJ2-1, with TRBD2 as a possible D gene (6 bases). V was trimmed by 4 bases and J by 0 bases, leaving 8 bases between them. Germline values: CDR1 SGHRS, CDR2 YFSETQ. The CDR3 length is 14 residues.